These 9 T cell receptor beta chains were sequenced from one sample in a study of PD-1 blockade in mismatch repair-deficient tumors. Repertoires were generated with immunoSEQ multiplex PCR, while TCRdb's copy carries only in-frame clones and drops some. The sample has around 120,000 clones, 86% seen once; the top ten hold about 14%. Sample: peripheral blood, taken 44 weeks after starting pembrolizumab. The receptors were gathered from an adult with mismatch repair-deficient cancer.

This clone was seen once. This rearrangement joins TRBV9 to TRBJ2-2; 7 nucleotides match TRBD2. Germline assignment: CDR1 SGDLS and CDR2 YYNGEE. This CDR3 spans 14 amino acids. Trimming cost V 5 bases and J 6 bases; bases outside gene matches: 7. For the CDR3, the DNA is TGTGCCAGCAGGGAAGGACTAGTGGCCGGGGAGCTGTTTTTT. Its protein is CASREGLVAGELFF.

In its sample, this clone was seen a few times. The rearrangement links TRBV4-1 to TRBJ2-7; D possibly uses TRBD1 or TRBD2 (5 bases each). Germline V gene data show CDR1 as MGHRA and CDR2 as YSYEKL. This CDR3 has 17 residues. Trimming stripped 0 bases from V and 5 bases from J, with 20 bases between. The CDR3 DNA follows: TGCGCCAGCAGCCAAGATCGGGGACCCCCCGGCCGTAACGAGCAGTACTTC. Translation gives CASSQDRGPPGRNEQYF.

V is TRBV5-5 and J is TRBJ2-7, with TRBD1 as a possible D gene (6 bases). Germline assignment: CDR1 SGHKS and CDR2 YYEKEE (reference sequence). The germline V and J ends were trimmed by 0 bases and 1 base, with 11 bases remaining between them. CDR3 length equals 15 residues. As DNA, the CDR3 is TGTGCCAGCAGCTTGGGGGGTCAGGGGTCCTACGAGCAGTACTTC. It specifies CASSLGGQGSYEQYF. The variable domain in full, with the rest retrieved from reference TRBV5-5 and TRBJ2-7, is DAGVTQSPTHLIKTRGQQVTLRCSPISGHKSVSWYQQVLGQGPQFIFQYYEKEERGRGNFPDRFSARQFPNYSSELNVNALLLGDSALYLCASSLGGQGSYEQYFGPGTRLTVT.

The chain links TRBV6-5 to TRBJ2-1; a possible D gene is TRBD2 (6 bases). Trimming removed 7 bases at V and 6 bases at J, with 13 bases between. CDR3 length: 13 residues. The germline gives CDR1 MNHEY, CDR2 SVGAGI. The CDR3 DNA follows: TGTGCCAGCACCAGGGACGGGGGCAATGAGCAGTTCTTC. Translation gives CASTRDGGNEQFF.

This chain connects TRBV19 to TRBJ2-7; 13 bases match TRBD2. V lost 5 bases and J lost 2; bases outside the gene matches: 3. The CDR3 is 15 amino acids. CDR1 LNHDA and CDR2 SQIVND come from the germline V gene (reference sequence). CDR3 protein: CASSATSGRAYEQYF. The CDR3, as DNA: TGTGCCAGTAGTGCCACTAGCGGGAGGGCCTACGAGCAGTACTTC.

The V call is TRBV5-1, the J call TRBJ2-1; D ambiguous. CDR3 length equals 16 residues. The germline CDR1 and CDR2 sequences are SGHRS and YFSETQ. V was cut by 4 bases and J by 0 bases, with 14 bases left in between. The CDR3 DNA reads TGCGCCAGCAGCCCAGCCCCCAAGAGCTCCTACAATGAGCAGTTCTTC. It codes for CASSPAPKSSYNEQFF.

This rearrangement joins TRBV2 to TRBJ2-5, with 11 bases aligning to TRBD2. The CDR3 extends over 17 amino acids. The germline CDR1 and CDR2 sequences are SNHLY and FYNNEI. V lost 5 bases, J lost 3 bases, and 11 bases stayed unmatched. CDR3 in DNA: TGTGCCAGCAGTTATCGACCGGGACTAGCGGACAAAGAGACCCAGTACTTC. This sequence encodes CASSYRPGLADKETQYF.

This chain joins TRBV6-1 and TRBJ2-1, with 7 bases identical to TRBD1. Trimming at V came to 4 bases and at J to 2 bases, leaving 11 bases not matched to a gene. The CDR3 sequence is 17 residues long. Germline V CDR1 and CDR2: MNHNS, SASEGT. CDR3 coding DNA: TGTGCCAGCAGTGTAAGGGCTACAGGGGTCCCCTACAATGAGCAGTTCTTC. It specifies CASSVRATGVPYNEQFF.

This clone showed up just a few times. V usage is TRBV7-6 and J usage is TRBJ2-7; no reliable D call. The ends were cut back, 6 bases at V and 3 bases at J, with 9 bases in the middle. Germline V gene lookup returns CDR1 SGHVS and CDR2 FNYEAQ. This CDR3 contains 12 residues. CDR3: CASSMAHYEQYF. In DNA form, the CDR3 reads TGTGCCAGCAGTATGGCTCACTACGAGCAGTACTTC.